The next 29 T cell receptor beta chains were all read from a single sample in a study of T-cell reconstitution after alpha-beta-depleted transplantation in children. This sample's TCRbeta library carried unique molecular identifier barcodes. MiXCR was run by TCRdb on the PCR reads, yielding one entry per CDR3 protein. The sample has hundreds of thousands of distinct CDR3 sequences, roughly a quarter seen once. The specimen was PBMCs, mostly from graft donor cells, collected 360 days after TCRalphabeta/CD19-depleted stem cell transplant. The receptor source for this set is a female patient younger than 10 who had a stem cell transplant for congenital amegakaryocytic thrombocytopenia, so the T cells may come from the graft donor.

This clonotype was detected ten times or more. The chain links TRBV12-3 or TRBV12-4 to TRBJ2-7, with D uncertain. V was pared by 3 bases and J by 4 bases, with 4 bases between. The CDR3 consists of 11 residues. Here the CDR3 reads CASSFGYEQYF. The CDR3 DNA sequence: TGTGCCAGCAGTTTCGGGTACGAGCAGTACTTC.

The chain uses TRBV20-1 and TRBJ1-4; 10 bases are a match to TRBD1. In germline, CDR1 is DFQATT, CDR2 SNEGSKA (reference sequence). Trimming removed 6 bases from V and 4 bases from J; junction bases left unmatched: 8. The CDR3 length is 15 residues. The chain's CDR3 is CSAGPGQGLNEKLFF. The DNA of the CDR3 is TGCAGTGCCGGCCCGGGACAGGGGCTTAATGAAAAACTGTTTTTT.

The chain combines TRBV5-1 with TRBJ2-3, with 9 nucleotides matching TRBD1. Per germline, CDR1 SGHRS and CDR2 YFSETQ. This CDR3 is 15 amino acids long. Germline trimming cut 1 base from V and 2 bases from J; bases unmatched to any gene: 2. CDR3 sequence: CASSLRTGDTDTQYF. The CDR3 nucleotides read TGCGCCAGCAGCTTGAGGACAGGGGACACAGATACGCAGTATTTT.

This clonotype was observed many times. This rearrangement joins TRBV12-3 or TRBV12-4 to TRBJ2-1; D not certain. CDR3 length: 13 amino acids. Trimming took off 5 bases at V and 3 bases at J, with 8 bases between the two ends. The CDR3 DNA reads as TGTGCCAGCAGTAGGACCTACTACAATGAGCAGTTCTTC. It encodes CASSRTYYNEQFF.

J is TRBJ2-1 and V is TRBV20-1; D remains ambiguous. Deletions cut 0 bases from V and 5 bases from J, with 8 bases between. The CDR3 is 13 residues long. Germline V lookup: CDR1 DFQATT, CDR2 SNEGSKA (reference sequence). CDR3 loop: CSARDLLDNEQFF. The CDR3 bases are TGCAGTGCTAGAGACCTTCTAGACAATGAGCAGTTCTTC.

The V call is TRBV20-1, the J call TRBJ1-4, with D unresolved. The CDR3 sequence is 11 residues long. Looked up from germline, CDR1 is DFQATT and CDR2 is SNEGSKA (reference sequence). V shed 4 bases and J shed 9 bases, with 9 bases lying between them. The CDR3 region has the DNA TGCAGTGCTACTCTCAATAAAAAACTGTTTTTT. Translating it yields CSATLNKKLFF.

V usage is TRBV20-1 and J usage is TRBJ2-3; 8 bases fit TRBD1. V trimming: 5 bases; J trimming: 1 base; junction bases outside the gene matches: 8. The CDR3 contains 15 residues. Germline-derived CDR1 and CDR2 are DFQATT and SNEGSKA (reference sequence). CDR3 in DNA: TGCAGTGCTGTGTCAGGGGGCGTGGGCACAGATACGCAGTATTTT. Translated, it gives CSAVSGGVGTDTQYF.

The CDR3 reads CASRLAKAKNIQYF. CDR3 nucleotides: TGTGCCAGCAGACTAGCTAAAGCCAAAAACATTCAGTACTTC. This sequence joins TRBV6-1 and TRBJ2-4; TRBD2 might be the D (6 bases). V was pared by 6 bases and J by 0 bases, with 9 bases between. CDR1 MNHNS and CDR2 SASEGT come from the germline V gene. The CDR3 consists of 14 residues.

The chain has TRBV4-1 and TRBJ2-5; no clear D gene. The CDR3 extends over 15 amino acids. Per the germline V gene, CDR1 is MGHRA and CDR2 is YSYEKL. V lost 0 bases and J lost 1, with 9 bases in between. CDR3 protein: CASSQDGSGQETQYF. For the CDR3, the DNA is TGCGCCAGCAGCCAAGATGGGTCGGGCCAAGAGACCCAGTACTTC.

The chain combines TRBV6-2 or TRBV6-3 with TRBJ2-5; no reliable D call. Trimming cost V 6 bases and J 5 bases, with 10 bases left between them. This CDR3 has 12 residues. Germline V CDR1 and CDR2: MNHEY, SVGEGT. CDR3 coding DNA: TGTGCCAGCAGCCGCTCCATGGAGACCCAGTACTTC. This gives the protein CASSRSMETQYF.

This clonotype came up a few times. This chain joins TRBV7-2 and TRBJ2-1; possible D gene TRBD1, 5 bases. The CDR3 loop spans 13 amino acids. From germline, CDR1 is SGHTA and CDR2 FQGNSA. Trimming took 7 bases from V and 7 from J, leaving 14 bases between them. CDR3 coding DNA: TGTGCCAGCAACCACAGGCGAGGTAATGAGCAGTTCTTC. The encoded protein is CASNHRRGNEQFF.

This sequence joins TRBV5-1 and TRBJ2-7, with unresolved D. Germline V gene data show CDR1 as SGHRS and CDR2 as YFSETQ. The CDR3 covers 14 residues. Trimming left V 4 bases short and J 1 base short, with 12 bases between. In DNA, the CDR3 is TGCGCCAGCAGCGAGAGGAAGAGGTCCTACGAGCAGTACTTC. Its translation is CASSERKRSYEQYF.

The J gene is TRBJ2-7, the V gene TRBV25-1, with a weak D call TRBD1 (5 bases). V dropped 4 bases and J dropped 0 bases, with 7 bases sitting between them. Germline V lookup: CDR1 MGHDK, CDR2 SYGVNS. This CDR3 has 13 residues. DNA for the CDR3: TGTGCCAGCAGTGTGGGGCTCTCCTACGAGCAGTACTTC. Protein: CASSVGLSYEQYF.

The V gene is TRBV19, the J gene TRBJ1-1; perhaps TRBD1 as D (5 bases). V lost 7 bases and J 6 bases, leaving 21 bases between the germline ends. This CDR3 is 15 amino acids long. Germline-derived CDR1 and CDR2 are LNHDA and SQIVND (reference sequence). Here the CDR3 reads CASTIAGDGYAEAFF. CDR3 DNA sequence: TGTGCCAGTACCATCGCGGGGGATGGGTACGCTGAAGCTTTCTTT.

V gene TRBV29-1 combines with J gene TRBJ2-7; possible D gene TRBD1, 6 bases. Per germline, CDR1 SQVTM and CDR2 ANQGSEA. The CDR3 has 14 residues. The germline V and J ends were trimmed by 4 bases and 1 base, with 14 bases remaining between them. CDR3 bases: TGCAGCGTTGGACTGGACAGCCATTCCTACGAGCAGTACTTC. Translating gives CSVGLDSHSYEQYF.

This rearrangement joins TRBV19 to TRBJ1-2; D might be TRBD1 (5 bases). The V gene's germline CDR1 is LNHDA and CDR2 SQIVND (reference sequence). V was cut by 6 bases and J by 4 bases, with 21 bases left in between. This CDR3 comprises 16 residues. The CDR3 DNA reads as TGTGCCAGTAGACACCCGGGACGTCAGTTAATCTATGGCTACACCTTC. Residues: CASRHPGRQLIYGYTF. The entire variable domain, with the rest obtained from reference TRBV19 and TRBJ1-2, is as follows: DGGITQSPKYLFRKEGQNVTLSCEQNLNHDAMYWYRQDPGQGLRLIYYSQIVNDFQKGDIAEGYSVSREKKESFPLTVTSAQKNPTAFYLCASRHPGRQLIYGYTFGSGTRLTVV.

This clonotype was seen ten or more times. The V and J genes are TRBV29-1 and TRBJ2-7, with unresolved D. This CDR3 spans 14 amino acids. V lost 4 bases, J lost 0 bases, and 13 bases lay in between. The germline V gene encodes CDR1 SQVTM and CDR2 ANQGSEA. The CDR3 nucleotides are TGCAGCGTTGGCCTGACACCCAGCTCCTACGAGCAGTACTTC. It codes for CSVGLTPSSYEQYF.

This clonotype showed up just a few times. The chain uses TRBV5-1 and TRBJ2-7, with D perhaps matching TRBD1 (5 bases). Germline V gives CDR1 SGHRS, CDR2 YFSETQ. The CDR3 runs 11 residues. Trimming removed 6 bases from V and 3 bases from J, with 7 bases in between. The CDR3 loop is CASTGIYEQYF. The CDR3 DNA reads as TGCGCCAGCACAGGGATCTACGAGCAGTACTTC.

This clonotype was picked up a small number of times. The chain is built from TRBV12-3 or TRBV12-4 and TRBJ2-3; 8 positions match TRBD1. The CDR3 contains 15 residues. Trimming at V came to 4 bases and at J to 1 base, leaving 4 bases not matched to a gene. The CDR3 DNA reads TGTGCCAGCAGTTCACGGACAGGGCGCACAGATACGCAGTATTTT. It yields the protein CASSSRTGRTDTQYF.

V usage is TRBV7-9 and J usage is TRBJ1-5, with D possibly being TRBD1 (6 bases). Germline CDR1 is SEHNR and CDR2 is FQNEAQ (reference sequence). The CDR3 runs to 21 residues. Trimming took 1 base from V and 2 from J, leaving 27 bases between them. This CDR3 reads CASSLVPGGLTGRNGNQPQHF. In DNA, the CDR3 is TGTGCCAGCAGCTTAGTCCCTGGGGGACTTACAGGGCGTAATGGCAATCAGCCCCAGCATTTT.

This clonotype has only a few counts. The rearrangement joins TRBV5-6 to TRBJ2-2, with D uncertain. The CDR3 totals 15 residues. Trimming pared 2 bases from V and 0 bases from J, leaving 8 bases between. Per the germline V gene, CDR1 is SGHDT and CDR2 is YYEEEE. The CDR3 spells CASSFRIANTGELFF. CDR3 in DNA: TGTGCCAGCAGCTTCAGAATTGCGAACACCGGGGAGCTGTTTTTT. The full variable domain, with the rest looked up from reference TRBV5-6 and TRBJ2-2, is DAGVTQSPTHLIKTRGQQVTLRCSPKSGHDTVSWYQQALGQGPQFIFQYYEEEERQRGNFPDRFSGHQFPNYSSELNVNALLLGDSALYLCASSFRIANTGELFFGEGSRLTVL.

The V call is TRBV5-1, the J call TRBJ2-1; TRBD1 matches at 8 bases. Germline CDR1 reads SGHRS; CDR2 reads YFSETQ. With V trimmed by 3 bases and J by 7 bases, 6 bases remained unmatched. This CDR3 region has 14 residues. Written as DNA, the CDR3 is TGCGCCAGCAGCTGGACAGGGTTGGGAAATGAGCAGTTCTTC. Amino acid sequence: CASSWTGLGNEQFF.

A word on this clonotype: The final CDR3 position lacks the conserved phenylalanine or tryptophan, pointing to a likely read error. V usage is TRBV10-3 and J usage is TRBJ2-5; unclear D gene. The germline V gene has CDR1 ENHRY and CDR2 SYGVKD. The CDR3 spans 12 residues. V lost 3 bases to trimming and J lost 7 bases, with 9 bases between them. CDR3 sequence reads: CAISEVKGTQYL. CDR3 in DNA: TGTGCCATCAGTGAAGTAAAAGGGACCCAGTACTTA.

V is TRBV28 and J is TRBJ1-5, with D unclear. CDR3 length equals 14 residues. Between the trimmed V and J ends, which lost 6 bases and 5 bases, there was a span of 14 bases. Per the germline V gene, CDR1 is MDHEN and CDR2 is SYDVKM. The CDR3 reads CASRVLGWDQPQHF. CDR3 sequence (DNA): TGTGCCAGCAGGGTCCTTGGATGGGATCAGCCCCAGCATTTT.

J is TRBJ2-7 and V is TRBV12-3 or TRBV12-4; 8 bases line up with TRBD2. The trim removed 3 bases at V and 3 bases at J, leaving 7 bases unmatched. The CDR3 loop spans 15 amino acids. The CDR3 loop is CASSLSTSDFYEQYF. The CDR3 nucleotides are TGTGCCAGCAGTTTGTCGACTAGCGATTTCTACGAGCAGTACTTC.

This clonotype showed up just a few times. V and J are TRBV25-1 and TRBJ2-7, with a weak D call TRBD2 (5 bases). Trimming took 5 bases from V and 7 from J, leaving 9 bases between them. Germline CDR1 and CDR2: MGHDK and SYGVNS. This CDR3 has 11 residues. The CDR3 loop is CASSWTGEQYF. The CDR3 nucleotides are TGTGCCAGCAGTTGGACGGGAGAGCAGTACTTC.

The J gene is TRBJ1-1, the V gene TRBV12-3 or TRBV12-4; D may be TRBD1 (6 bases). V lost 6 bases to trimming and J lost 6 bases, with 11 bases between them. The CDR3 is 12 residues long. CDR3 residues: CASRTRTAEAFF. The DNA for the CDR3 is TGTGCCAGCAGAACGCGGACAGCTGAAGCTTTCTTT.

This clonotype occurred a few times. The rearrangement uses TRBV28 and TRBJ1-5; D gene unclear. The germline V gene has CDR1 MDHEN and CDR2 SYDVKM. V was clipped by 3 bases and J by 5 bases, with 11 bases between them. This CDR3 region has 14 residues. The DNA for the CDR3 is TGTGCCAGCAGTTTCCTCGCTGGGGATCAGCCCCAGCATTTT. Amino acid sequence: CASSFLAGDQPQHF.

V usage is TRBV20-1 and J usage is TRBJ2-4; 10 bases are shared with TRBD2. Trimming cost V 3 bases and J 8 bases; bases outside gene matches: 4. CDR3 length: 13 amino acids. CDR1 and CDR2 (germline): DFQATT, SNEGSKA (reference sequence). The CDR3 region is CSASTSGVDIQYF. For the CDR3, the DNA is TGCAGTGCTAGCACTAGCGGGGTTGACATTCAGTACTTC.